Following are 27 T cell receptor beta chains from one sample sequenced in a study of long-term antiretroviral therapy in people with HIV. The assay, immunoSEQ v3.0, was run at survey level. The method was immunoSEQ multiplex PCR; TCRdb's version includes in-frame clones alone and lacks a portion of them. The table lists around 31,000 clones, 80% to 90% of them singletons. The sequences come from unsorted PBMCs, collected approximately 5 years before starting antiretroviral therapy. All receptors come from a man aged 50-59 years with HIV.

V and J are TRBV5-4 and TRBJ1-4; D may be TRBD1 (5 bases). V dropped 5 bases and J dropped 0 bases, with 11 bases sitting between them. Germline CDR1 is SGHNT and CDR2 is YYREEE (reference sequence). The CDR3 is made up of 15 amino acids. CDR3 loop: CASRRQGATNEKLFF. In DNA, the CDR3 is TGTGCCAGCAGACGCCAGGGTGCAACTAATGAAAAACTGTTTTTT.

The V call is TRBV23-1, the J call TRBJ2-7; 10 bases are a match to TRBD1. TRBV23-1 is an ORF, and what it does is uncertain. The trim removed 3 bases at V and 7 bases at J, leaving 9 bases unmatched. The CDR3 consists of 15 residues. The CDR3 DNA sequence: TGCGCCAGCAGTCACGGGACAGGGGCCCTCGAGGAGCAGTACTTC. Translated: CASSHGTGALEEQYF.

This clone was seen more than once but under ten times. CDR3 DNA sequence: TGTGCCAGTACCCAACGAGCCAGGTTCTATGGCTACACCTTC. Amino acid sequence: CASTQRARFYGYTF. The chain carries TRBV19 and TRBJ1-2, with D unresolved. V was cut by 7 bases and J by 4 bases, with 16 bases left in between. Looked up from germline, CDR1 is LNHDA and CDR2 is SQIVND (reference sequence). This CDR3 region has 14 residues.

This clone was observed a few times. V is TRBV28 and J is TRBJ2-1, with D perhaps TRBD1 or TRBD2 (5 bases each). V shed 6 bases and J shed 0 bases, with 15 bases lying between them. The length of the CDR3 is 16 residues. The germline CDR1 and CDR2 sequences are MDHEN and SYDVKM. This CDR3 is CASRAGTAHSYNEQFF. The CDR3 bases are TGTGCCAGCAGGGCCGGGACGGCTCACTCCTACAATGAGCAGTTCTTC.

The chain joins TRBV6-5 to TRBJ1-2, with D unresolved. V was pared by 2 bases and J by 4 bases, with 11 bases between. The V gene's germline CDR1 is MNHEY and CDR2 SVGAGI. The length of the CDR3 is 14 residues. Written as DNA, the CDR3 is TGTGCCAGCAGTTACAATCCATGGGCCTATGGCTACACCTTC. Protein product: CASSYNPWAYGYTF.

V gene TRBV5-1 combines with J gene TRBJ2-3; D uncertain. Germline V gives CDR1 SGHRS, CDR2 YFSETQ. Trimming took off 4 bases at V and 2 bases at J, with 11 bases between the two ends. CDR3 length: 14 residues. The CDR3 spells CASSMLKYTDTQYF. The DNA of the CDR3 is TGCGCCAGCAGCATGCTAAAGTACACAGATACGCAGTATTTT.

The chain combines TRBV6-1 with TRBJ1-6; no clear D. The CDR3 covers 13 residues. Germline CDR1 is MNHNS and CDR2 is SASEGT. V was clipped by 6 bases and J by 4 bases, with 7 bases between them. The CDR3 sequence is CASSANYNSPLHF. The CDR3 nucleotides read TGTGCCAGCAGCGCCAATTATAATTCACCCCTCCACTTT.

The J gene is TRBJ1-4, the V gene TRBV9; TRBD1 might be the D (6 bases). The V gene's germline CDR1 is SGDLS and CDR2 YYNGEE. The ends were cut back, 4 bases at V and 8 bases at J, with 18 bases in the middle. This CDR3 contains 15 residues. The CDR3 DNA reads as TGTGCCAGCAGCATTGATCGGGGGGCGGACGAAAAACTGTTTTTT. Its protein is CASSIDRGADEKLFF.

The chain recombines TRBV10-3 with TRBJ1-1, with D possibly being TRBD1 (5 bases). Germline V gene lookup returns CDR1 ENHRY and CDR2 SYGVKD. Deletions cut 0 bases from V and 1 base from J, with 9 bases between. This CDR3 has 15 amino acids. The CDR3 reads CAISESRTPNTEAFF. CDR3 bases: TGTGCCATCAGTGAGTCGAGGACACCGAACACTGAAGCTTTCTTT.

The CDR3 DNA reads as TGTGCCAGCAGCTTAGGCGGGACAGGGGGCGAAGTCTATGGCTACACCTTC. It specifies CASSLGGTGGEVYGYTF. The J gene is TRBJ1-2, the V gene TRBV7-2; 12 bases agree with TRBD1. This CDR3 is 17 amino acids long. V was clipped by 1 base and J by 4 bases; unmatched bases: 7. Germline V gene lookup returns CDR1 SGHTA and CDR2 FQGNSA.

This chain connects TRBV4-2 to TRBJ2-5, with D tentatively TRBD2 (6 bases). V dropped 0 bases and J dropped 4 bases, with 18 bases sitting between them. CDR3 length: 17 amino acids. Looked up from germline, CDR1 is LGHNA and CDR2 is YNFKEQ. The CDR3 DNA reads as TGTGCCAGCAGCCAAGATTCCTCTCGCGGGATGGGAGAGACCCAGTACTTC. Its protein is CASSQDSSRGMGETQYF.

The chain recombines TRBV2 with TRBJ1-2; weak D call: TRBD1 (6 bases). CDR3 size: 15 residues. The V gene's germline CDR1 is SNHLY and CDR2 FYNNEI. Trimming left V 3 bases short and J 4 bases short, with 15 bases between. This CDR3 is CASSDYIQGSYGYTF. CDR3 nucleotides: TGTGCCAGCAGTGATTACATACAGGGTAGCTATGGCTACACCTTC.

The chain links TRBV12-5 to TRBJ1-3; D gene unclear. Trimming removed 5 bases from V and 0 bases from J, with 14 bases in between. Germline V gene sequence: CDR1 LGHNT, CDR2 FRNRAP. This CDR3 has 16 amino acids. CDR3 sequence (DNA): TGTGCTAGTGGTCGTGACGGACCCCACTCTGGAAACACCATATATTTT. As protein: CASGRDGPHSGNTIYF.

This clone turned up a few times. This chain links TRBV19 with TRBJ1-4; maybe TRBD1 (6 bases). The CDR3 extends over 15 amino acids. Trimming removed 5 bases from V and 4 bases from J, with 14 bases in between. The germline V gene has CDR1 LNHDA and CDR2 SQIVND (reference sequence). Here the CDR3 reads CASSVDRLLNEKLFF. The CDR3 DNA reads as TGTGCCAGTAGTGTGGACAGATTGCTTAATGAAAAACTGTTTTTT.

The genes are TRBV2 and TRBJ2-5, with 10 bases lining up with TRBD2. The J segment lost 4 bases and the V segment lost 6 bases, leaving 8 bases of the junction unmatched. The germline gives CDR1 SNHLY, CDR2 FYNNEI. The CDR3 length is 15 residues. In nucleotides, the CDR3 is TGTGCCAGCAGGAAGCGGGAGGGCCTCGGAGAGACCCAGTACTTC. This gives the protein CASRKREGLGETQYF.

This clone was counted between two and nine times. CDR3 amino acids: CASSGQGYGYTF. As DNA, the CDR3 is TGCGCCAGCTCCGGACAGGGCTATGGCTACACCTTC. The rearrangement joins TRBV4-1 to TRBJ1-2, with 8 nucleotides matching TRBD1. Germline values: CDR1 MGHRA, CDR2 YSYEKL. This CDR3 is built from 12 residues. The trim removed 8 bases at V and 4 bases at J, leaving 3 bases unmatched.

J is TRBJ2-3 and V is TRBV5-1; the D call may be TRBD1 or TRBD2 (6 bases each). The CDR3 length is 16 residues. CDR1 is SGHRS, CDR2 YFSETQ, per germline. V was trimmed by 1 base and J by 0 bases, leaving 12 bases between them. The CDR3 sequence: CASSLIGGPSTDTQYF. CDR3 coding DNA: TGCGCCAGCAGCTTGATAGGGGGGCCTAGCACAGATACGCAGTATTTT. Looking up the rest from reference TRBV5-1 and TRBJ2-3 gives the full variable domain: KAGVTQTPRYLIKTRGQQVTLSCSPISGHRSVSWYQQTPGQGLQFLFEYFSETQRNKGNFPGRFSGRQFSNSRSEMNVSTLELGDSALYLCASSLIGGPSTDTQYFGPGTRLTVL.

V usage is TRBV5-1 and J usage is TRBJ2-5; D uncertain. From germline, CDR1 is SGHRS and CDR2 YFSETQ. The CDR3 consists of 15 residues. The ends were cut back, 0 bases at V and 2 bases at J, with 11 bases in the middle. The DNA of the CDR3 is TGCGCCAGCAGCTTGGGCCCTTTTTCGCAAGAGACCCAGTACTTC. The encoded protein is CASSLGPFSQETQYF.

The chain couples TRBV5-1 to TRBJ2-5; D unresolved. Per the germline V gene, CDR1 is SGHRS and CDR2 is YFSETQ. The CDR3 contains 13 residues. Trimming pared 5 bases from V and 2 bases from J, leaving 10 bases between. CDR3 in amino acids: CASRQLPQETQYF. In DNA, the CDR3 is TGCGCCAGCAGGCAGCTCCCGCAAGAGACCCAGTACTTC. Combining the CDR3 with reference TRBV5-1 and TRBJ2-5 gives the whole variable domain KAGVTQTPRYLIKTRGQQVTLSCSPISGHRSVSWYQQTPGQGLQFLFEYFSETQRNKGNFPGRFSGRQFSNSRSEMNVSTLELGDSALYLCASRQLPQETQYFGPGTRLLVL.

V is TRBV19 and J is TRBJ2-3, with 8 bases identical to TRBD2. V lost 8 bases and J lost 5; bases outside the gene matches: 15. CDR1 and CDR2 from the germline V gene are LNHDA and SQIVND (reference sequence). The CDR3 has 16 amino acids. The CDR3 DNA reads TGTGCCAGTCAGGACATGTTAACTAGCGGAAGAGATACGCAGTATTTT. This codes for CASQDMLTSGRDTQYF. Full variable domain (rest looked up from reference TRBV19 and TRBJ2-3): DGGITQSPKYLFRKEGQNVTLSCEQNLNHDAMYWYRQDPGQGLRLIYYSQIVNDFQKGDIAEGYSVSREKKESFPLTVTSAQKNPTAFYLCASQDMLTSGRDTQYFGPGTRLTVL.

This clone was counted a single time. V gene TRBV14 combines with J gene TRBJ2-7, with D possibly being TRBD2 (7 bases). The germline V gene encodes CDR1 SGHDN and CDR2 FVKESK. Trimming shortened V by 2 bases and J by 3 bases, and 14 bases separated the two germline ends. The CDR3 totals 15 residues. Here the CDR3 DNA reads TGTGCCAGCAGCCAATTCGGGGGGCTCGACTACGAGCAGTACTTC. Protein: CASSQFGGLDYEQYF.

J is TRBJ2-7 and V is TRBV18; the D is unclear. This CDR3 contains 12 residues. Germline-derived CDR1 and CDR2 are KGHSH and LQKENI. Trimming removed 6 bases at V and 1 base at J, with 7 bases between. CDR3 amino acids: CASSSGSYEQYF. The CDR3 DNA sequence: TGTGCCAGCTCCTCCGGTTCCTACGAGCAGTACTTC.

This clone appeared a single time. The chain has TRBV6-5 and TRBJ1-4; D call uncertain. CDR3 length: 14 amino acids. V was trimmed by 6 bases and J by 3 bases, leaving 11 bases between them. Germline CDR1 is MNHEY and CDR2 is SVGAGI. The CDR3 sequence is CASSDGTPNEKLFF. CDR3 nucleotide sequence: TGTGCCAGCAGCGACGGTACGCCTAATGAAAAACTGTTTTTT.

J is TRBJ1-1 and V is TRBV5-1; 10 bases agree with TRBD1. V was clipped by 0 bases and J by 3 bases; unmatched bases: 8. The CDR3 is made up of 17 amino acids. Germline values: CDR1 SGHRS, CDR2 YFSETQ. CDR3 DNA: TGCGCCAGCAGCTTGGCGGGGACAGGGGCGGAGGACACTGAAGCTTTCTTT. It specifies CASSLAGTGAEDTEAFF.

V and J are TRBV2 and TRBJ2-7; TRBD1 agrees at 9 bases. Trimming removed 4 bases from V and 1 base from J; junction bases left unmatched: 5. Germline V gives CDR1 SNHLY, CDR2 FYNNEI. The CDR3 loop spans 15 amino acids. The CDR3 protein is CASSGDRARSYEQYF. DNA for the CDR3: TGTGCCAGCAGTGGGGACAGGGCAAGGTCCTACGAGCAGTACTTC.

The rearrangement links TRBV15 to TRBJ2-7; D is undetermined. The CDR3 spans 13 residues. Germline CDR1 is LNHNV and CDR2 is YYDKDF (reference sequence). The V and J ends lost 1 base and 2 bases respectively, with 6 bases between them. The CDR3 sequence is CATSRGETYEQYF. The DNA for the CDR3 is TGTGCCACCAGCAGAGGGGAAACCTACGAGCAGTACTTC.

CDR3 bases: TGTGCCAGTAGCATGAGGGTAGCCTATGGCTACACCTTC. Its protein product is CASSMRVAYGYTF. The chain is built from TRBV19 and TRBJ1-2; D is undetermined. The CDR3 has 13 residues. V lost 6 bases and J lost 4, with 12 bases in between. The germline CDR1 and CDR2 sequences are LNHDA and SQIVND (reference sequence).